This T cell receptor beta chain was sequenced during a study of cytomegalovirus exposure and HLA in healthy donors (dated by TCRdb to 2016 to 2017). Regarding the study in general: An earlier analysis of around 600 of the donors reported approximately 300 Gb of sequence data and roughly 110 million unique TCR beta sequences from about 200 million T cells. An early release covering more than 500 HLA-typed donors comprised 250 to 350 gigabases of sequencing data and roughly 86 million unique TCR sequences. Among the approximately 400 genotyped donors, around 81% belonged to the genetic ancestry cluster associated with self-reported Caucasian donors. The study aimed to test whether signatures of past pathogen exposure could be identified by cataloging public T cell receptors. Using immunosequencing, the study profiled T cell repertoires from about 650 subjects and related those repertoires to cytomegalovirus serostatus. Besides the first cohort of about 730 subjects, a separate validation cohort made up of 120 or so different subjects was used. To predict cytomegalovirus infection status, the study brought together high-throughput TCR immunosequencing, statistical association of individual TCRs with disease status, and machine learning. A later analysis re-analyzed previously published TCR beta repertoires from about 600 donors and added high-resolution HLA genotyping to study TCR occurrence patterns. In the later analysis, no new phenotypic data were used to find candidate immune exposures; instead, reliance was placed on TCR beta sequences and their occurrence across donors. An earlier analysis of around 580 of the donors used high-throughput TCR beta sequencing to judge whether each TCR beta V gene segment behaved as functional or pseudogenic. Alongside the repertoire data, information on donor age, sex, ethnicity and CMV serostatus was compiled. A later genetic analysis used genome-wide SNP genotypes for about 60% of the roughly 700 donors, treating that subset as a discovery cohort. All discovery cohort repertoires had been generated using a single sequencing platform. HLA typing covered class I and class II loci at four-digit resolution. The number of donors typed differed by locus, with roughly 629-640 for A, B, C, DRB1 and DQB1, roughly 520 for DQA1, about 610 for DPA1, and around 450 for DPB1. Four to six DR-DQ haplotypes were handled as single units for association and clustering, since linkage in the cohort was strong. Among roughly 400 genotyped donors of the cohort, an average of approximately 240,000 unique TCR beta nucleotide sequences was sequenced per donor, of which approximately 18% were non-productive.

Remarks on this clone: Its antigen target is currently unknown. Base qualities are not at hand, and no much larger clone is one base apart.

The cohort was made up of 650 to 700 healthy bone marrow donors. All cohort members were sampled while nominally healthy, although unrecorded immune exposures were likely present. The donor was CMV seropositive and belonged to the group of 250 to 300 seropositive cohort members. A peripheral blood sample was provided by each donor, and peripheral blood mononuclear cells were used for TCR beta sequencing. The Qiagen DNeasy Blood Extraction Kit was used to extract genomic DNA from the blood cell samples. The library relied on the immunoSEQ multiplex PCR assay. A mixture of 60 forward primers for TCR Vbeta segments and 13 reverse primers for TCR Jbeta segments was used in the multiplex PCR. A multiplex PCR assay on genomic DNA amplified the CDR3 region of rearranged TCR beta genes. On the Illumina HiSeq System, the amplified TCR beta libraries were sequenced as 87-base-pair reads. Per the authors' processing: A later analysis counted approximately 76 million unique TCR beta chains across the 650 to 800 repertoires, and roughly 9.9 million of these chains were shared by at least two donors. To remove PCR and sequencing errors, raw reads were error-corrected and collapsed into unique sequences using a nearest-neighbor algorithm that merged closely related sequences. CDR3 sequences were aligned to IMGT reference sequences to assign V, D and J gene segments. Each retained sequence needed at least a six-nucleotide match to both a V gene segment and a J gene segment. Rearrangements were called productive when the CDR3 lacked stop codons and stayed in frame with V and J; all others were non-productive. CDR3 was defined by IMGT convention, running from the second conserved V-encoded cysteine to the conserved J-encoded phenylalanine. Sequences without an unambiguous match to a single V gene segment were excluded from the earlier analysis of about 600 of the donors. In an earlier analysis of a few hundred of the donors, V segments were called functional above 56.7% productive rearrangements and were called segregating when the between-donor standard deviation exceeded 5%. To diagnose cytomegalovirus status from the catalog of TCR beta chain sequences, a statistical classification framework was built. In a later analysis, TCR nucleotide sequences were compared against IMGT/GENE-DB human TR gene sequences so that V and J genes could be assigned. A later analysis assigned CDR3 sequences and most-parsimonious VDJ recombination scenarios with the TCRdist pipeline. In a later analysis, every TCR beta chain was defined by the combination of its CDR3 amino acid sequence and its V-gene family, and reads without a unique V-gene family were dropped. As a way to deal with suspected cross-contamination and a sequencing artifact, a later analysis dropped approximately 570 nucleotide sequences that were highly shared and had low generation probability. In a later analysis, a clonal expansion index was calculated for each public chain from normalized within-repertoire ranks of inferred template counts. A later analysis computed generation probabilities with a VDJ recombination model fitted to out-of-frame rearrangements, and checked the results against IGoR. In a later analysis, hypergeometric tests were used to score TCR-TCR, TCR-HLA and TCR-CMV co-occurrence, with a repertoire-size bias correction applied to TCR pairs. In a later analysis, false discovery rates were estimated by permuting HLA or CMV assignments 20 times. In a later analysis, co-occurring TCRs were grouped using DBSCAN, and TCRdist sequence similarity was added for clustering within HLA-allele-positive subsets. For co-occurrence clustering, repertoires with fewer than 30,000 or more than 120,000 public chains were excluded, along with several repertoires with anomalous nucleotide sharing. The source is immuneACCESS, and TCRdb retained only in-frame sequences with V and J called. Part of the clones is not carried over; for the studies checked, unresolved V genes explain less than half of this, and the remainder is unexplained. The V and J calls and clone size come from that table; D and trimming were worked out from the DNA. This sample holds about 150,000 clones; around 80% were observed only once. 1% of the sample is held by the ten biggest clonotypes.

The study at large found these results: In this cohort, only TCR beta chains were sequenced, and detectable features were limited by the absence of alpha or paired-chain data. The authors suggested that the approach could potentially be generalized to other disease states and immunological phenotypes. Because some donors lacked HLA typing at each locus, the association tests relied only on the typed subset. Compared with equally common non-associated chains, HLA-associated TCR beta chains in a later analysis were more clonally expanded and had lower generation probabilities. A later genetic analysis associated a missense DCLRE1C variant with V-gene and J-gene trimming of TCR beta chains, and an independent cohort replicated the association. In an earlier analysis of about 600 of the donors, most TCR beta V segments appeared in productive rearrangements about 87% or about 30% of the time, broadly matching IMGT annotations. In a later analysis, TCR association rates were found to vary across HLA loci, with the most associated TCRs seen for DRB1 alleles and the fewest for HLA-C alleles. A later analysis found that most CMV-associated TCR beta chains appeared HLA-restricted, with HLA associations seemingly driven largely by CMV exposure. Linkage disequilibrium might explain the correlated functional status among segregating V segments, but an unknown experimental factor could not be ruled out. In vitro tests confirmed that a few of the cytomegalovirus-associated TCR beta chains recognize cytomegalovirus antigens. The study listed 150 to 200 TCR beta chains as associated with cytomegalovirus. Roughly uniform sequencing depth across donors was assumed in presence/absence analyses, although this assumption may not hold. At a false discovery rate of 0.05, a later analysis linked 16,951 TCR beta sequences to specific HLA alleles. Most TCR sequences were seen in very few donors, while some public TCRs were found in many individuals. The classifier was reported to diagnose cytomegalovirus status with high specificity and sensitivity in both the original and validation cohorts. According to a later analysis, parvovirus B19, influenza, CMV and Epstein-Barr virus appeared linked to several top co-occurrence clusters. A group of highly shared sequence variants was considered likely to be a technical artifact of the sequencing pipeline. Over 15 rarely observed V segments, including chromosome 9 orphons, were excluded from the earlier analysis of almost 600 of the donors because counts were too low. A further reported finding was that TCR beta sequences accurately predicted the HLA-A and HLA-B alleles for most subjects in the first cohort. Assigning TCR associations to individual alleles was difficult when HLA alleles, especially DR and DQ, strongly co-occurred. The only immune exposure information available for the cohort was CMV serostatus. A later genetic analysis reported fewer N-insertions in productive TCRs among donors in an Asian-associated ancestry cluster than the roughly 690-donor mean.

Material: PBMCs. The sequence was obtained from a woman in her 50s in good health and CMV-seropositive.

Here is the DNA: TGTGCCAGTAGTATCTCTCTTACAGGGGGCGTGGATCAGCCCCAGCATTTT. This codes for CASSISLTGGVDQPQHF. The chain joins TRBV19 to TRBJ1-5, and TRBD1 aligns with 9 junction nucleotides. From V the trimming removes 3 bases and from J it removes 5 bases, while the gene matches leave 11 bases of the junction unaccounted for. The cysteine opens and the phenylalanine closes a CDR3 of 17 amino acids. The read is trimmed to its CDR3 DNA, 51 bases read in frame from base 1. Via the germline V gene (reference sequence), CDR1 is LNHDA and CDR2 SQIVND.